This T cell receptor (beta chain) derives from a study of T cell responses to AZD1222 COVID-19 vaccine (dated by TCRdb to the early 2020s). Regarding the research as a whole: AZD1222 recipients given second doses at about 4 weeks or at about 12 weeks were pooled, since spike-specific TCR depth and breadth were not found to differ between the two schedules. A total of about 230 trial participants underwent TCR sequencing, of whom 200 to 220 received two doses of AZD1222 and about 25 received two doses of the MenACWY control vaccine. Trial participants were enrolled into age subgroups of 18-55, 56-69 and 70-plus years, which contained about 160, 30 and 59 TCR-sequenced participants, respectively.

Measured from the cysteine to the phenylalanine, the CDR3 is 16 residues long. The only DNA kept is the CDR3, 48 bases in frame from the first base. For CDR1 and CDR2, the germline V gene lists MNHNS and SASEGT. At the junction V is shortened by 2 bases and J by 2 bases, with 12 bases in between. General study outcomes and caveats: Conclusions about previously exposed vaccinees are limited because only six or seven AZD1222 recipients were SARS-CoV-2 seropositive at baseline. Because no samples from the day 14 peak response were available, repertoires could be characterized only after the peak T cell response. In the small 56-69-year group, the increase in depth fell short of significance, most likely because of low power. Reportedly, close to half of the unique spike-specific TCRs recognized epitopes lying outside the regions that are mutated in the B.1.351 and B.1.1.7 variants. Participants were mostly white British, with more females than males. The authors suggested clonal diversity may have been underestimated. After two AZD1222 doses, both the breadth and the depth of spike-specific TCRs were significantly higher than at day 0 and than in MenACWY recipients. The whole spike protein was spanned by vaccine-associated CD4 TCRs, and dominant responses were seen in regions 160-218 and 743-854.

In regard to this clone: Its antigen is still unknown. Base qualities are missing; no much larger clone stands one base away.

The CDR3 regions of human TCRbeta chains were subjected to immunosequencing. The paper's processing steps were these. TCRs in the repertoires were matched against a reference library of SARS-CoV-2-specific TCRs that had been generated with the MIRA antigen-specificity platform. Breadth was defined as the fraction of unique TCRs that were SARS-CoV-2-associated, and depth was defined as the fraction of total T cells that were SARS-CoV-2-associated. Each spike-specific TCR was assigned to its reactive spike region and to a CD4 or CD8 class using the MIRA data. Log10-transformed breadth and depth values were compared by one-way ANOVA with Sidak's multiple comparisons tests. Held by TCRdb, this immuneACCESS table contains in-frame sequences only and omits some clones. Under half of the omission traces to an unresolved V gene where checked; the cause of the rest is unknown. V and J calls and clone size are copied from that table; D and trimming were computed from the DNA. The sample table contains about 150,000 clones; only one count was recorded for roughly 90% of them. The top ten constitute roughly 2.9% of the sample.

Reading the label with the study, this specimen's time point is: baseline before first vaccination. Vaccinee samples came from UK trials COV001 and COV002, including a single-blind randomized controlled phase 2/3 trial of AZD1222 (ChAdOx1 nCoV-19) in healthy adults. Trial participant PBMC samples were collected at day 0 and day 28 after the second dose for TCRbeta chain sequencing. The sequence was collected from an adult in good health. The V and J segments used are TRBV6-1 and TRBJ2-2, and possibly TRBD2, on 5 matching bases. Material: peripheral blood, obtained on day 0 of AZD1222 vaccination. In nucleotide form, the sequence is TGTGCCAGCAGTGAATTGAGGACTTTTAACACCGGGGAGCTGTTTTTT. Its product reads: CASSELRTFNTGELFF.